This T cell receptor (beta chain) was sequenced in a study of OX40 agonist ivuxolimab in advanced cancers. The CDR3 covers 12 residues. Germline CDR1 is SQVTM and CDR2 is ANQGSEA. The V end lost 1 base, the J end lost 4 bases, and 7 bases lay between the germline ends. The assay was immunoSEQ multiplex PCR, and TCRdb's table has in-frame clones only and misses some. The profile shows fewer than 80,000 clones, around 83% of them singletons. This chain links TRBV29-1 with TRBJ1-2; TRBD1 is a possible D gene (5 bases). This TCR was sampled from an adult with an advanced solid tumor such as melanoma, head and neck, liver or kidney cancer. This specimen consisted of CD4+ or CD8+ T cells sorted from blood, obtained in a trial of the OX40 agonist ivuxolimab. The CDR3 DNA reads TGCAGCGTTGAAGGAGGGGTCTATGGCTACACCTTC. Amino acids: CSVEGGVYGYTF. The variable domain in full, with the rest retrieved from reference TRBV29-1 and TRBJ1-2, is SAVISQKPSRDICQRGTSLTIQCQVDSQVTMMFWYRQQPGQSLTLIATANQGSEATYESGFVIDKFPISRPNLTFSTLTVSNMSPEDSSIYLCSVEGGVYGYTFGSGTRLTVV.